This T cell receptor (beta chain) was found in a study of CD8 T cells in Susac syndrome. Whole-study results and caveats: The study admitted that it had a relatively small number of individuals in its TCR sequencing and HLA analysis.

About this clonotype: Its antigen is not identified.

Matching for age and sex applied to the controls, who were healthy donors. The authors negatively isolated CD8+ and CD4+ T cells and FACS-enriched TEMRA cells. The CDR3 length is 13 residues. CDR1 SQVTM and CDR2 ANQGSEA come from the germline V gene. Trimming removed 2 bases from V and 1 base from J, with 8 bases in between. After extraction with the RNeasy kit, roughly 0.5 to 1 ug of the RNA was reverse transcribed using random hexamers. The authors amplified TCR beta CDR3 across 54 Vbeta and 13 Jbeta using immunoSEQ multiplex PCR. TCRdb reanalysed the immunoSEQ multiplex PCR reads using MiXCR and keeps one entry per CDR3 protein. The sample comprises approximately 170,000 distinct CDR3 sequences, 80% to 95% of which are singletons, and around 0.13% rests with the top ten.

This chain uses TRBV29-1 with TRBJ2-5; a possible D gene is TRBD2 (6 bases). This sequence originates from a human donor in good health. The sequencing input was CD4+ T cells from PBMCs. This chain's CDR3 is CSVELRGQETQYF. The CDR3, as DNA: TGCAGCGTTGAACTGCGGGGCCAAGAGACCCAGTACTTC.